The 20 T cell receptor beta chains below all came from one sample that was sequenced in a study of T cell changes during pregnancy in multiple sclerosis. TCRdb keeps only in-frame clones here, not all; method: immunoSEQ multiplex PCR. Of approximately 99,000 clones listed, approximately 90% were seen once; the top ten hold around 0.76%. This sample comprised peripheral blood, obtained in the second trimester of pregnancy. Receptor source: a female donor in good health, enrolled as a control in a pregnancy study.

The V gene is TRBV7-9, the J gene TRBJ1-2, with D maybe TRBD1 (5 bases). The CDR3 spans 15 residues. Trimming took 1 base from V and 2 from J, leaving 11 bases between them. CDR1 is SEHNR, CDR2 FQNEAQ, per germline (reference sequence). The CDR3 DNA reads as TGTGCCAGCAGCTTAGGAGTAGGGGCCAACTATGGCTACACCTTC. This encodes CASSLGVGANYGYTF. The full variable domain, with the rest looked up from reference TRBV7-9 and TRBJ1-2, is DTGVSQNPRHKITKRGQNVTFRCDPISEHNRLYWYRQTLGQGPEFLTYFQNEAQLEKSRLLSDRFSAERPKGSFSTLEIQRTEQGDSAMYLCASSLGVGANYGYTFGSGTRLTVV.

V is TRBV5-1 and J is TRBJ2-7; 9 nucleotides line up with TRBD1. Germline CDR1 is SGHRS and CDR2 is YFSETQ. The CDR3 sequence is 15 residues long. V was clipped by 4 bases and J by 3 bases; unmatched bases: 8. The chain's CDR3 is CASSPTGTGSYEQYF. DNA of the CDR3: TGCGCCAGCAGCCCGACCGGGACAGGGAGCTACGAGCAGTACTTC.

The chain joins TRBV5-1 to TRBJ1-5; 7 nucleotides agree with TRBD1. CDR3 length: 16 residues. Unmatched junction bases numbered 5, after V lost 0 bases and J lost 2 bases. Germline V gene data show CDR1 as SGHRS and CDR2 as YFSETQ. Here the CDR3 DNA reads TGCGCCAGCAGCTTGGTAGGGGGCGCCGGCAATCAGCCCCAGCATTTT. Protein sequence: CASSLVGGAGNQPQHF.

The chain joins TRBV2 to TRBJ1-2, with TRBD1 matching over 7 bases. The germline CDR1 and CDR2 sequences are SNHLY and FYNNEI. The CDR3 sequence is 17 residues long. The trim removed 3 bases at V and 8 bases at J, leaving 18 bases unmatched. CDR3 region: CASSEEAGGSKPGGYTF. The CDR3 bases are TGTGCCAGCAGTGAGGAGGCAGGGGGTTCGAAGCCGGGGGGCTACACCTTC.

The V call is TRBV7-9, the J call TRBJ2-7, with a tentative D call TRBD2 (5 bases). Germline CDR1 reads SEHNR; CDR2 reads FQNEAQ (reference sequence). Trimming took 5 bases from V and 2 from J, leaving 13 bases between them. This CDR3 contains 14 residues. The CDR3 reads CASSRAGEPYEQYF. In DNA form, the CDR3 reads TGTGCCAGCAGCCGGGCTGGGGAGCCCTACGAGCAGTACTTC. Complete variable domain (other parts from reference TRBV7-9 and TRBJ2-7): DTGVSQNPRHKITKRGQNVTFRCDPISEHNRLYWYRQTLGQGPEFLTYFQNEAQLEKSRLLSDRFSAERPKGSFSTLEIQRTEQGDSAMYLCASSRAGEPYEQYFGPGTRLTVT.

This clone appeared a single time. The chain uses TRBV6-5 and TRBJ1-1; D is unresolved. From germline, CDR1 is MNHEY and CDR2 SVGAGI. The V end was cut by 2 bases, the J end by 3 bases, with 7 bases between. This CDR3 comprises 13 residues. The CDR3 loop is CASSYAGDTEAFF. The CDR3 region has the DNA TGTGCCAGCAGTTACGCCGGGGACACTGAAGCTTTCTTT.

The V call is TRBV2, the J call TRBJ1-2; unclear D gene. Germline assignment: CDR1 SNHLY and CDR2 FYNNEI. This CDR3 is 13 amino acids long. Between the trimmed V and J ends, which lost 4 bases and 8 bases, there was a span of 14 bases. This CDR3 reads CASSARVVVGYTF. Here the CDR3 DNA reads TGTGCCAGCAGTGCGAGGGTAGTGGTGGGCTACACCTTC.

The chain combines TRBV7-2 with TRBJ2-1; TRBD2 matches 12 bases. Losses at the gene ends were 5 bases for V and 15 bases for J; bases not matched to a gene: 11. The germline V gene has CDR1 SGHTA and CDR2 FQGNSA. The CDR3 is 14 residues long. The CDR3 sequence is CASSPILAGGIRFF. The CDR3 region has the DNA TGTGCCAGCAGCCCAATACTAGCGGGAGGAATACGGTTCTTC.

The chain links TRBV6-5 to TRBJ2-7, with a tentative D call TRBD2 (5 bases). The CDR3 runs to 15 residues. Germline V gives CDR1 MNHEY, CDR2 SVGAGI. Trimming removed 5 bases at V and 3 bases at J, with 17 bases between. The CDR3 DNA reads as TGTGCCAGCAGTCCCCGGGATCTGGTTGGCTACGAGCAGTACTTC. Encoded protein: CASSPRDLVGYEQYF.

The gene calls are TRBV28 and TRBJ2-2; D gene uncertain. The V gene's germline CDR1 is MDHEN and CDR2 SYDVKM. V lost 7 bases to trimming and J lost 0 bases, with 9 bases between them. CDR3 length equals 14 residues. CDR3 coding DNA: TGTGCCAGCAATTGGCAGACGAACACCGGGGAGCTGTTTTTT. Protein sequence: CASNWQTNTGELFF.

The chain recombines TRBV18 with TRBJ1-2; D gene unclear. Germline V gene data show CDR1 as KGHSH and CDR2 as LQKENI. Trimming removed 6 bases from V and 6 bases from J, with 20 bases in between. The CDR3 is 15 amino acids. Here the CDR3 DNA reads TGTGCCAGCTCCCCCGGCCTTGGGAGGGATCATGGCTACACCTTC. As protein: CASSPGLGRDHGYTF.

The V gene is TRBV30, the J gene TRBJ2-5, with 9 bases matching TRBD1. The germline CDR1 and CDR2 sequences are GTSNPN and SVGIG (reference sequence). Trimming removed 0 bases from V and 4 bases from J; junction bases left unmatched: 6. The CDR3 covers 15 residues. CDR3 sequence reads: CAWSVTGGRGETQYF. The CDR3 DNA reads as TGTGCCTGGAGTGTGACAGGGGGTCGAGGAGAGACCCAGTACTTC.

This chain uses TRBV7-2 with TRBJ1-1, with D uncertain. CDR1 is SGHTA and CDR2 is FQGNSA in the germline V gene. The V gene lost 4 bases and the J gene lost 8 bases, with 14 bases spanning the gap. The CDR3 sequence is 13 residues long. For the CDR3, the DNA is TGTGCCAGCAGCTCACTAAGGTCCTCCGAAGCTTTCTTT. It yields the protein CASSSLRSSEAFF.

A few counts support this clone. The CDR3 is CASSYHFGQVNSPLHF. The CDR3, as DNA: TGTGCCAGCAGTTACCATTTTGGACAGGTCAATTCACCCCTCCACTTT. The chain is built from TRBV6-5 and TRBJ1-6; 7 bases align to TRBD1. This CDR3 contains 16 residues. The V gene end was trimmed by 2 bases and the J gene end by 7 bases; junction bases not matched to a gene: 8. From germline, CDR1 is MNHEY and CDR2 SVGAGI.

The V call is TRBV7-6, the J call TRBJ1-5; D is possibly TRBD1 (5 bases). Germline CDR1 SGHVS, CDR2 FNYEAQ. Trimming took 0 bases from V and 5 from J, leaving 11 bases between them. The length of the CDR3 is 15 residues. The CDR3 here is CASSLAVGGDQPQHF. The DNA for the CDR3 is TGTGCCAGCAGCTTAGCGGTCGGGGGAGATCAGCCCCAGCATTTT.

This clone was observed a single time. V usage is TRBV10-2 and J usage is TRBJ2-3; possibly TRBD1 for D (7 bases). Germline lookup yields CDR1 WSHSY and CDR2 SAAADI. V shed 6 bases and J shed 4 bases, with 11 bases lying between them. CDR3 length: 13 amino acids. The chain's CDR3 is CASRQGRSDTQYF. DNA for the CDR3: TGCGCCAGCAGACAGGGGAGGTCAGATACGCAGTATTTT.

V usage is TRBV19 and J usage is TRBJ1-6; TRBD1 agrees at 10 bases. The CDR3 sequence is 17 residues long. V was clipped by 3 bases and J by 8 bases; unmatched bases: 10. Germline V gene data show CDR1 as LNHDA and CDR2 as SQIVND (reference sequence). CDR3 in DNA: TGTGCCAGTAGTATCGCCCCGGGACAGGGGATTTATTCACCCCTCCACTTT. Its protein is CASSIAPGQGIYSPLHF.

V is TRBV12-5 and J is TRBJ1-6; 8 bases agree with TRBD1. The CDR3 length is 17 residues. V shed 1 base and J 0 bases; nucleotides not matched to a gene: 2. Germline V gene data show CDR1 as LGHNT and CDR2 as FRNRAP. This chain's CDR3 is CASGLGQGSSYNSPLHF. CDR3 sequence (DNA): TGTGCTAGTGGTTTGGGACAGGGGAGCTCCTATAATTCACCCCTCCACTTT.

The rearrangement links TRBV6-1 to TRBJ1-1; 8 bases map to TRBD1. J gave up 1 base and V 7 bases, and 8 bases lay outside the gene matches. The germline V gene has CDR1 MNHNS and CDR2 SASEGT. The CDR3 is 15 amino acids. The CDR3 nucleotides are TGTGCCAGCACCCGACAGGGGCAAACGAACACTGAAGCTTTCTTT. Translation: CASTRQGQTNTEAFF.

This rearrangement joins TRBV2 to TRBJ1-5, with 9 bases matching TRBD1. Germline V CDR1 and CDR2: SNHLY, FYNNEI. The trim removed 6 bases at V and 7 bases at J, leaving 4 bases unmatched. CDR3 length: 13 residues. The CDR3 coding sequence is TGTGCCAGCAGACAGGGGGCCGGGCAGCCCCAGCATTTT. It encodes CASRQGAGQPQHF.